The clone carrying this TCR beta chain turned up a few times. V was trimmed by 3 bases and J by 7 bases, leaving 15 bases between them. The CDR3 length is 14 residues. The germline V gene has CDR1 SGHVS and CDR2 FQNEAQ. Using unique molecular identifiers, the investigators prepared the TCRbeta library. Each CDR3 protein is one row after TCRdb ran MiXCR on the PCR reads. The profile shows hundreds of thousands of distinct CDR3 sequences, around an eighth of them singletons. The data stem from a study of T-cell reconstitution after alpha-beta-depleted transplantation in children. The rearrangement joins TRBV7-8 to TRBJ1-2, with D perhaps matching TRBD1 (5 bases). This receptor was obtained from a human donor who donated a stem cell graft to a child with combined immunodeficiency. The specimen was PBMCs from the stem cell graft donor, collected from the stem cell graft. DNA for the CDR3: TGTGCCAGCAGCTTTTGGGACTCGGTTAGTGGCTACACCTTC. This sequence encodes CASSFWDSVSGYTF.